This T cell receptor (beta chain) was identified in a study of cytomegalovirus exposure and HLA in healthy donors. As for this clone: Antigen: not known.

PCR primers comprised 60 Vbeta and 13 Jbeta primers. Profiled with immunoSEQ multiplex PCR; TCRdb holds only in-frame clones, not every one. This table holds about 140,000 clones, more than 60% found once. The V gene lost 0 bases and the J gene lost 2 bases, with 5 bases spanning the gap. The CDR3 is made up of 13 amino acids. CDR1 and CDR2 (germline): SGHDT, YYEEEE. General observations from the study: One later analysis reportedly identified an Asian-associated ancestry cluster that showed fewer N-insertions than the approximately 700-donor mean.

Material: PBMCs. The origin of this receptor is a woman aged 45-59 years in good health and CMV-seropositive. This rearrangement joins TRBV5-6 to TRBJ2-5; no firm D call. This CDR3 reads CASSLAVQETQYF. CDR3 nucleotides: TGTGCCAGCAGCTTGGCCGTGCAAGAGACCCAGTACTTC.